These 30 T cell receptor beta chains came from one sample sequenced in a study of beta chain features in type 1 diabetes. General study findings and limits: Shortening that was moderate but significant affected the TCRB CDR3s of Type 1 diabetes patients in all four CD4+ subsets.

The sequenced template was cDNA made from the entire isolated RNA. Assay: immunoSEQ multiplex PCR; the TCRdb copy retains only in-frame clones and omits some. The table lists about 650,000 clones, 12% of them singletons. Their recognized antigens are unknown. The sequencing sample was made of naive CD4+ T cells from blood. All receptors derive from a man aged 30 to 45 with type 1 diabetes.

This clone showed up just a few times. The chain uses TRBV18 and TRBJ2-1; 7 bases agree with TRBD2. Trimming removed 5 bases from V and 5 bases from J; junction bases left unmatched: 6. The germline V gene has CDR1 KGHSH and CDR2 LQKENI. CDR3 length equals 14 residues. CDR3 region: CASSIGAGNNEQFF. DNA of the CDR3: TGTGCCAGCTCAATCGGAGCGGGGAACAATGAGCAGTTCTTC.

The chain combines TRBV19 with TRBJ2-2; 8 bases are a match to TRBD1. There are 14 residues in the CDR3. Germline CDR1 and CDR2: LNHDA and SQIVND (reference sequence). Germline trimming cut 8 bases from V and 0 bases from J; bases unmatched to any gene: 2. The CDR3 DNA is TGTGCCAGTGAGGGACAGGCGAACACCGGGGAGCTGTTTTTT. Protein product: CASEGQANTGELFF.

CDR3 sequence: CASSYNRGETQYF. CDR3 nucleotides: TGTGCCAGCAGCTATAACAGGGGTGAGACCCAGTACTTC. This chain uses TRBV7-9 with TRBJ2-5; TRBD1 matches at 7 bases. The V gene end was trimmed by 4 bases and the J gene end by 5 bases; junction bases not matched to a gene: 4. The CDR3 runs to 13 residues. Germline V gives CDR1 SEHNR, CDR2 FQNEAQ (reference sequence).

The genes are TRBV4-3 and TRBJ2-7, with TRBD2 matching 9 bases. With V trimmed by 4 bases and J by 0 bases, 19 bases remained unmatched. Germline CDR1 LGHNA, CDR2 YSLEER. The CDR3 contains 20 residues. The CDR3 DNA is TGCGCCAGCAGCCTCACCCCGAGCGGGGGGCGCCATTGGAACTCCTACGAGCAGTACTTC. Translated, it gives CASSLTPSGGRHWNSYEQYF.

CDR3 protein: CASRIPGYEQYF. The CDR3, as DNA: TGTGCCAGCAGAATACCGGGGTACGAGCAGTACTTC. This rearrangement joins TRBV6-5 to TRBJ2-7; a weak D match, TRBD2 (5 bases). The CDR3 contains 12 residues. The germline V gene has CDR1 MNHEY and CDR2 SVGAGI. The V end was cut by 6 bases, the J end by 4 bases, with 10 bases between.

This sequence joins TRBV9 and TRBJ1-5; D not certain. Germline values: CDR1 SGDLS, CDR2 YYNGEE. The CDR3 has 13 amino acids. The V and J ends lost 2 bases and 12 bases respectively, with 15 bases between them. The CDR3 sequence: CASSVTDSGRQHF. For the CDR3, the DNA is TGTGCCAGCAGCGTGACGGACTCCGGCCGCCAGCATTTT. Using reference TRBV9 and TRBJ1-5 for the parts outside the CDR3, the full variable domain is DSGVTQTPKHLITATGQRVTLRCSPRSGDLSVYWYQQSLDQGLQFLIQYYNGEERAKGNILERFSAQQFPDLHSELNLSSLELGDSALYFCASSVTDSGRQHFGDGTRLSIL.

In DNA form, the CDR3 reads TGTGCCAGTAGTGGAGTAGCCCACCAAGAGACCCAGTACTTC. It is translated as CASSGVAHQETQYF. The chain links TRBV19 to TRBJ2-5; no clear D. Trimming shortened V by 5 bases and J by 0 bases, and 10 bases separated the two germline ends. The CDR3 is 14 amino acids. Per germline, CDR1 LNHDA and CDR2 SQIVND (reference sequence).

Turning to this clone: Other nucleotide sequences in the sample specify the same CDR3. The chain carries TRBV6-5 and TRBJ2-4; D remains unclear. Trimming stripped 6 bases from V and 6 bases from J, with 6 bases between. The CDR3 runs to 11 residues. Looked up from germline, CDR1 is MNHEY and CDR2 is SVGAGI. The CDR3 is CASSPGNIQYF. CDR3 nucleotides: TGTGCCAGCAGCCCCGGAAACATTCAGTACTTC.

The rearrangement uses TRBV9 and TRBJ1-2; unclear D gene. With 1 base removed from V and 6 bases from J, the gap between germline ends came to 13 bases. Germline values: CDR1 SGDLS, CDR2 YYNGEE. The CDR3 is 14 amino acids. DNA for the CDR3: TGTGCCAGCAGCGTAAACACAGCGCCCCATGGCTACACCTTC. Its translation is CASSVNTAPHGYTF. Full variable domain (missing parts from reference TRBV9 and TRBJ1-2): DSGVTQTPKHLITATGQRVTLRCSPRSGDLSVYWYQQSLDQGLQFLIQYYNGEERAKGNILERFSAQQFPDLHSELNLSSLELGDSALYFCASSVNTAPHGYTFGSGTRLTVV.

This chain uses TRBV5-6 with TRBJ2-2, with D perhaps TRBD2 (6 bases). Germline CDR1 reads SGHDT; CDR2 reads YYEEEE. CDR3 size: 15 residues. Between the trimmed V and J ends, which lost 4 bases and 2 bases, there was a span of 12 bases. CDR3 protein: CASSRDFTNTGELFF. CDR3 DNA: TGTGCCAGCAGCCGGGACTTCACTAACACCGGGGAGCTGTTTTTT. Drawing the rest from reference TRBV5-6 and TRBJ2-2, the complete variable domain is DAGVTQSPTHLIKTRGQQVTLRCSPKSGHDTVSWYQQALGQGPQFIFQYYEEEERQRGNFPDRFSGHQFPNYSSELNVNALLLGDSALYLCASSRDFTNTGELFFGEGSRLTVL.

The J gene is TRBJ1-5, the V gene TRBV29-1; D is perhaps TRBD1 (5 bases). This CDR3 region has 14 residues. Trimming left V 6 bases short and J 5 bases short, with 17 bases between. CDR1 and CDR2 from the germline V gene are SQVTM and ANQGSEA. For the CDR3, the DNA is TGCAGCGTCGGCCGGGGTGTAGGGGATCAGCCCCAGCATTTT. Translation: CSVGRGVGDQPQHF.

This clone appeared a few times. This chain uses TRBV4-3 with TRBJ2-3; D may be TRBD2 (5 bases). From germline, CDR1 is LGHNA and CDR2 YSLEER. With 0 bases removed from V and 2 bases from J, the gap between germline ends came to 15 bases. The CDR3 is 17 amino acids. This CDR3 is CASSQDSGNRITDTQYF. The CDR3 coding sequence is TGCGCCAGCAGCCAAGATTCGGGGAATCGGATCACAGATACGCAGTATTTT.

The sample holds a few counts of this clone. This rearrangement joins TRBV6-5 to TRBJ2-1; TRBD1 might be the D (6 bases). Germline CDR1 MNHEY, CDR2 SVGAGI. With 2 bases removed from V and 7 bases from J, the gap between germline ends came to 15 bases. This CDR3 region has 15 residues. The CDR3 DNA follows: TGTGCCAGCAGTTACCGCCGACAGGTGTTGAATGAGCAGTTCTTC. It codes for CASSYRRQVLNEQFF.

This clone was seen more than once but under ten times. The gene calls are TRBV7-9 and TRBJ2-3; no definite D call. CDR1 and CDR2 (germline): SEHNR, FQNEAQ (reference sequence). The CDR3 consists of 12 residues. Trimming stripped 10 bases from V and 4 bases from J, with 12 bases between. The CDR3 DNA reads as TGTGCCATTAGTAGGAGTGCAGATACGCAGTATTTT. Translated, it gives CAISRSADTQYF.

This clone turned up a few times. The genes are TRBV19 and TRBJ2-6; the D gene is possibly TRBD2 (6 bases). Germline loops: CDR1 LNHDA, CDR2 SQIVND (reference sequence). Trimming shortened V by 1 base and J by 3 bases, and 10 bases separated the two germline ends. The CDR3 sequence is 16 residues long. DNA of the CDR3: TGTGCCAGTAGTATAGCCGGGGGTTTTGGGGCCAACGTCCTGACTTTC. It specifies CASSIAGGFGANVLTF.

A few counts support this clone. This chain joins TRBV28 and TRBJ1-2; D not certain. V was pared by 6 bases and J by 9 bases, with 8 bases between. Germline V gene data show CDR1 as MDHEN and CDR2 as SYDVKM. The CDR3 is 10 amino acids. The CDR3 coding sequence is TGTGCCAGCAGAAGCAATAGCTACACCTTC. It is translated as CASRSNSYTF.

This rearrangement joins TRBV7-9 to TRBJ2-3; 8 bases align to TRBD1. CDR1 and CDR2 from the germline V gene are SEHNR and FQNEAQ (reference sequence). The CDR3 contains 16 residues. Germline trimming cut 0 bases from V and 1 base from J; bases unmatched to any gene: 3. In nucleotides, the CDR3 is TGTGCCAGCAGCTTAGCGATGGGACAGGGCACAGATACGCAGTATTTT. Its translation is CASSLAMGQGTDTQYF.

This clone was detected a few times. This chain uses TRBV28 with TRBJ2-1, with unresolved D. The CDR3 loop spans 14 amino acids. Trimming cost V 2 bases and J 6 bases, with 11 bases left between them. Germline V CDR1 and CDR2: MDHEN, SYDVKM. CDR3 in DNA: TGTGCCAGCAGTTTACATCCCCCTAGCAATGAGCAGTTCTTC. This translates into CASSLHPPSNEQFF.

This clone was seen more than once but under ten times. CDR3 DNA: TGTGCCAGCAGCTTAGCGCCTGCAGGGCGCAATCAGCCCCAGCATTTT. The encoded protein is CASSLAPAGRNQPQHF. The chain carries TRBV7-2 and TRBJ1-5, with D perhaps TRBD1 (5 bases). Trimming removed 0 bases from V and 2 bases from J, with 11 bases in between. CDR1 is SGHTA, CDR2 FQGNSA, per germline. The CDR3 is 16 amino acids.

This chain joins TRBV5-1 and TRBJ1-1; 7 bases fit TRBD1. The CDR3 covers 14 residues. J gave up 3 bases and V 4 bases, and 6 bases lay outside the gene matches. From germline, CDR1 is SGHRS and CDR2 YFSETQ. The DNA of the CDR3 is TGCGCCAGCAGCACGGGGACAGTCTACACTGAAGCTTTCTTT. Its translation is CASSTGTVYTEAFF.

The chain links TRBV5-1 to TRBJ2-7; TRBD2 aligns across 7 bases. The length of the CDR3 is 17 residues. Germline V lookup: CDR1 SGHRS, CDR2 YFSETQ. V was clipped by 0 bases and J by 0 bases; unmatched bases: 9. The CDR3, as DNA: TGCGCCAGCAGCTTGGAAGGACTAGGGAGGAGCTCCTACGAGCAGTACTTC. Translation gives CASSLEGLGRSSYEQYF.

The J gene is TRBJ2-5, the V gene TRBV7-2, with 12 positions matching TRBD1. Losses at the gene ends were 5 bases for V and 7 bases for J; bases not matched to a gene: 11. CDR1 is SGHTA and CDR2 is FQGNSA in the germline V gene. There are 16 residues in the CDR3. CDR3 nucleotide sequence: TGTGCCAGCAGCCAAGGGGGGACAGGGGGCCTCGGGACCCAGTACTTC. Residues: CASSQGGTGGLGTQYF.

This clone was picked up a small number of times. The chain carries TRBV5-6 and TRBJ1-5; D is ambiguous. Trimming took 0 bases from V and 0 from J, leaving 7 bases between them. The CDR3 extends over 15 amino acids. CDR1 and CDR2 from the germline V gene are SGHDT and YYEEEE. This CDR3 is CASSLGLNSNQPQHF. The CDR3 DNA reads as TGTGCCAGCAGCTTGGGGCTCAATAGCAATCAGCCCCAGCATTTT.

The chain couples TRBV29-1 to TRBJ1-2; the D is unclear. The germline V and J ends were trimmed by 7 bases and 7 bases, with 13 bases remaining between them. This CDR3 comprises 11 residues. The germline CDR1 and CDR2 sequences are SQVTM and ANQGSEA. The CDR3 protein is CSAGGAVGYTF. For the CDR3, the DNA is TGCAGCGCCGGAGGTGCTGTTGGCTACACCTTC.

This clone appeared a few times. Additional DNA sequences in this sample encode the identical CDR3. The chain couples TRBV4-3 to TRBJ2-5; TRBD1 aligns across 9 bases. Trimming at V came to 1 base and at J to 1 base, leaving 1 base not matched to a gene. The CDR3 runs to 15 residues. Germline CDR1 LGHNA, CDR2 YSLEER. Written as DNA, the CDR3 is TGCGCCAGCAGCCAAGGACAGGGGGGCCAAGAGACCCAGTACTTC. Its translation is CASSQGQGGQETQYF.

CDR3 sequence: CASSATGGSSYNEQFF. The CDR3 DNA is TGTGCCAGCAGTGCTACAGGGGGTAGCTCCTACAATGAGCAGTTCTTC. This chain connects TRBV6-1 to TRBJ2-1, with 8 bases lining up with TRBD1. With V trimmed by 4 bases and J by 0 bases, 5 bases remained unmatched. Germline assignment: CDR1 MNHNS and CDR2 SASEGT. This CDR3 comprises 16 residues.

This clone was seen only a few times. The chain is built from TRBV6-5 and TRBJ2-3; TRBD2 agrees at 7 bases. This CDR3 has 15 amino acids. V shed 6 bases, J shed 3 bases, and the junction held 9 bases outside the gene matches. Germline values: CDR1 MNHEY, CDR2 SVGAGI. CDR3 DNA: TGTGCCAGCAGACCCCTATCGGGGGGAACAGATACGCAGTATTTT. Protein: CASRPLSGGTDTQYF.

This clone showed up just a few times. The chain links TRBV12-5 to TRBJ1-6; 7 bases line up with TRBD1. J was trimmed by 7 bases and V by 6 bases; bases with no gene match: 6. Germline lookup yields CDR1 LGHNT and CDR2 FRNRAP. This CDR3 is built from 14 residues. The CDR3, as DNA: TGTGCTAGTGGCTCGGGACAGCCGAATTCACCCCTCCACTTT. Its translation: CASGSGQPNSPLHF.

J is TRBJ1-2 and V is TRBV9; TRBD1 might be the D (6 bases). Germline CDR1 SGDLS, CDR2 YYNGEE. Trimming took off 4 bases at V and 8 bases at J, with 18 bases between the two ends. The CDR3 contains 14 residues. This chain's CDR3 is CASSPLVGGRGYTF. CDR3 nucleotide sequence: TGTGCCAGCAGCCCCCTCGTCGGGGGGCGAGGCTACACCTTC. The variable domain in full, completed from reference TRBV9 and TRBJ1-2, reads DSGVTQTPKHLITATGQRVTLRCSPRSGDLSVYWYQQSLDQGLQFLIQYYNGEERAKGNILERFSAQQFPDLHSELNLSSLELGDSALYFCASSPLVGGRGYTFGSGTRLTVV.

The J gene is TRBJ2-5, the V gene TRBV28, with TRBD1 identical over 8 bases. CDR3 length: 15 amino acids. Germline loops: CDR1 MDHEN, CDR2 SYDVKM. J gave up 4 bases and V 5 bases, and 9 bases lay outside the gene matches. For the CDR3, the DNA is TGTGCCAGCAGTCCTCTTGGACAGGGACGAGAGACCCAGTACTTC. Translation: CASSPLGQGRETQYF. Filled out from reference TRBV28 and TRBJ2-5, the complete variable domain reads DVKVTQSSRYLVKRTGEKVFLECVQDMDHENMFWYRQDPGLGLRLIYFSYDVKMKEKGDIPEGYSVSREKKERFSLILESASTNQTSMYLCASSPLGQGRETQYFGPGTRLLVL.